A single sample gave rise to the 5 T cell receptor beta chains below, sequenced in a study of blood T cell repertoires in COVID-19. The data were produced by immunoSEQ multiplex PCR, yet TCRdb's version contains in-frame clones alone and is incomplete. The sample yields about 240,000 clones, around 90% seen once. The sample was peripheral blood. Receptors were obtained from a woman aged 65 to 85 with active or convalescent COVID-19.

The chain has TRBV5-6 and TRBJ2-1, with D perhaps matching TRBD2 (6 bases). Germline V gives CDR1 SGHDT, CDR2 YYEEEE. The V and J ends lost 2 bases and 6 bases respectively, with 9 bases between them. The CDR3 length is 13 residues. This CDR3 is CASSLGLLNEQFF. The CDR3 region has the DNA TGTGCCAGCAGCTTAGGACTACTCAATGAGCAGTTCTTC. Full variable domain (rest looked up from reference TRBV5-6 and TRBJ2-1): DAGVTQSPTHLIKTRGQQVTLRCSPKSGHDTVSWYQQALGQGPQFIFQYYEEEERQRGNFPDRFSGHQFPNYSSELNVNALLLGDSALYLCASSLGLLNEQFFGPGTRLTVL.

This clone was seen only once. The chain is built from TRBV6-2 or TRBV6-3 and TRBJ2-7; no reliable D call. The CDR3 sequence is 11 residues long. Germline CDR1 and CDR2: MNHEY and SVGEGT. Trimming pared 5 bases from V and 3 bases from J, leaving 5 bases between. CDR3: CASSGFYEQYF. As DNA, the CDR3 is TGTGCCAGCAGTGGCTTCTACGAGCAGTACTTC.

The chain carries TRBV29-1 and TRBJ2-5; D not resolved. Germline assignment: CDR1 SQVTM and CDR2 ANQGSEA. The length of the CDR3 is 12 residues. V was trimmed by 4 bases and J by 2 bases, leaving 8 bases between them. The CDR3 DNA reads TGCAGCGTTGCGGTCGGGCAAGAGACCCAGTACTTC. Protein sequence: CSVAVGQETQYF.

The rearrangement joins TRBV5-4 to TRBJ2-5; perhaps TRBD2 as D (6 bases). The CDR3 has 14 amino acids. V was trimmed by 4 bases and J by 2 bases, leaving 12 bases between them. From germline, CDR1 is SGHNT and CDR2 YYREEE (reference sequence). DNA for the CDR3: TGTGCCAGCAGCCCGGGACTGAAACAAGAGACCCAGTACTTC. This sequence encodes CASSPGLKQETQYF.

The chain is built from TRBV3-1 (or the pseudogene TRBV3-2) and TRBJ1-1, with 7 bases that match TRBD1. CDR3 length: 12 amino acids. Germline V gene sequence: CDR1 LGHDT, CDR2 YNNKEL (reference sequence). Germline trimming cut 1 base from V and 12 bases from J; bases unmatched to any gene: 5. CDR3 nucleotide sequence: TGTGCCAGCAGCCAAGTCCAGGGGGGTCCTTTCTTT. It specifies CASSQVQGGPFF.